The sequence of this T cell receptor beta chain was determined in a study of breast tumors, draining lymph nodes, adjacent tissues. Unmatched junction bases numbered 14, after V lost 6 bases and J lost 0 bases. There are 18 residues in the CDR3. From germline, CDR1 is MNHEY and CDR2 SVGEGT. The lymph nodes were axillary draining lymph nodes from breast cancer patients. Ten or more counts support this clonotype. Each CDR3 protein is one row after TCRdb ran MiXCR on the multiplex PCR reads. The sample holds about 140,000 distinct CDR3 sequences; about 33% are singletons and the top ten take 2.3%. The sample comprised axillary lymph node tissue. This TCR was sampled from a female donor with breast cancer. Some clones in this sample may be carry-over from other donors' samples. The rearrangement links TRBV6-2 or TRBV6-3 to TRBJ1-3; TRBD1 matches at 7 bases. The CDR3 coding sequence is TGTGCCAGCAGCCAAAGGTCGGACAGGTCCTACTCTGGAAACACCATATATTTT. As protein: CASSQRSDRSYSGNTIYF.